One and the same sample provided the 19 T cell receptor beta chains below, sequenced in a study of somatic mutations in cytotoxic T cells in rheumatoid arthritis. Generated by immunoSEQ multiplex PCR, the TCRdb table keeps only in-frame clones and is missing some. This sample has 20,000 to 25,000 clones, with approximately 80% found just once. The material sequenced was CD8+ T cells sorted from blood. Receptor source: an adult with rheumatoid arthritis.

The chain combines TRBV13 with TRBJ1-1; a weak D match, TRBD1 (5 bases). V shed 6 bases and J shed 1 base, with 9 bases lying between them. Germline CDR1 and CDR2: PRHDT and FYEKMQ (reference sequence). CDR3 size: 13 residues. The CDR3 region is CASRSTGNTEAFF. CDR3 sequence (DNA): TGTGCCAGCAGGTCCACAGGGAACACTGAAGCTTTCTTT.

The chain combines TRBV9 with TRBJ2-7; TRBD2 matches at 16 bases. The CDR3 loop spans 18 amino acids. V was clipped by 3 bases and J by 7 bases; unmatched bases: 13. Germline-derived CDR1 and CDR2 are SGDLS and YYNGEE. This CDR3 is CASSAGTSGGVPMEEQYF. CDR3 coding DNA: TGTGCCAGCAGCGCGGGGACTAGCGGGGGGGTCCCCATGGAAGAGCAGTACTTC.

This chain links TRBV4-3 with TRBJ2-1; possibly TRBD2 for D (7 bases). V dropped 1 base and J dropped 8 bases, with 15 bases sitting between them. Germline V gene sequence: CDR1 LGHNA, CDR2 YSLEER. CDR3 size: 15 residues. The CDR3 reads CASSQVMRGGDEQFF. The CDR3 DNA sequence: TGCGCCAGCAGCCAAGTAATGAGGGGGGGGGATGAGCAGTTCTTC.

This clone was observed a few times. A read error may account for a junction end that differs from germline. For the CDR3, the DNA is TGTGCTAGCAGCTTAGCGGCTGCGGACACCATATATTTT. Its translation is CASSLAAADTIYF. The chain joins TRBV7-7 to TRBJ1-3; D gene unclear. Germline V gene sequence: CDR1 SSHAT, CDR2 FNYEAQ (reference sequence). The CDR3 has 13 amino acids. The full variable domain, its missing parts supplied by reference TRBV7-7 and TRBJ1-3, is GAGVSQSPRYKVTKRGQDVTLRCDPISSHATLYWYQQALGQGPEFLTYFNYEAQPDKSGLPSDRFSAERPEGSISTLTIQRTEQRDSAMYRCASSLAAADTIYFGEGSWLTVV.

The rearrangement uses TRBV28 and TRBJ1-4; D is uncertain. The CDR3 has 15 residues. V shed 2 bases and J shed 7 bases, with 14 bases lying between them. Germline assignment: CDR1 MDHEN and CDR2 SYDVKM. In DNA form, the CDR3 reads TGTGCCAGCAGTTTAACGGTCGACTATAGTGAAAAACTGTTTTTT. This codes for CASSLTVDYSEKLFF.

The rearrangement uses TRBV13 and TRBJ1-2, with D perhaps matching TRBD1 (6 bases). The V end was cut by 1 base, the J end by 1 base, with 10 bases between. Germline V gene sequence: CDR1 PRHDT, CDR2 FYEKMQ (reference sequence). This CDR3 comprises 15 residues. The chain's CDR3 is CASSLVDSLNYGYTF. The CDR3 DNA sequence: TGTGCCAGCAGCTTAGTGGACAGCCTTAACTATGGCTACACCTTC.

This clone has just a few counts. The chain uses TRBV6-1 and TRBJ2-1, with 13 bases matching TRBD2. Germline CDR1 MNHNS, CDR2 SASEGT. V was pared by 4 bases and J by 7 bases, with 7 bases of the junction left unmatched. The CDR3 loop spans 16 amino acids. The CDR3 here is CASSAGTSGDPNEQFF. In DNA, the CDR3 is TGTGCCAGCAGTGCAGGGACTAGCGGGGACCCTAATGAGCAGTTCTTC.

The V and J genes are TRBV15 and TRBJ1-1; D is ambiguous. Looked up from germline, CDR1 is LNHNV and CDR2 is YYDKDF (reference sequence). The germline V and J ends were trimmed by 4 bases and 1 base, with 10 bases remaining between them. The CDR3 contains 14 residues. CDR3 amino acids: CATSKGQTNTEAFF. The CDR3 bases are TGTGCCACCAGCAAAGGGCAGACGAACACTGAAGCTTTCTTT.

The chain uses TRBV27 and TRBJ1-5; maybe TRBD1 (5 bases). V was pared by 3 bases and J by 2 bases, with 11 bases between. This CDR3 has 15 residues. The germline V gene has CDR1 MNHEY and CDR2 SMNVEV (reference sequence). Here the CDR3 DNA reads TGTGCCAGCAGTTTTGGGCTGGGGGGCAATCAGCCCCAGCATTTT. It codes for CASSFGLGGNQPQHF.

The rearrangement links TRBV5-1 to TRBJ1-1; 8 bases line up with TRBD1. CDR1 and CDR2 from the germline V gene are SGHRS and YFSETQ. This CDR3 has 14 residues. The V segment lost 2 bases and the J segment 6 bases; nucleotides outside the gene matches: 6. This CDR3 is CASSLDRGSAEAFF. The CDR3, as DNA: TGCGCCAGCAGCTTAGACAGGGGCTCGGCTGAAGCTTTCTTT.

This chain joins TRBV19 and TRBJ1-6, with D hard to call. This CDR3 spans 16 amino acids. Trimming removed 1 base from V and 6 bases from J, with 13 bases in between. Germline V CDR1 and CDR2: LNHDA, SQIVND (reference sequence). The CDR3 is CASSIGAGDSNSPLHF. In DNA form, the CDR3 reads TGTGCCAGTAGTATAGGAGCCGGGGATTCTAATTCACCCCTCCACTTT.

The chain is built from TRBV13 and TRBJ2-3; 9 nucleotides align to TRBD2. The trim removed 3 bases at V and 2 bases at J, leaving 6 bases unmatched. The CDR3 spans 16 residues. Germline V gene sequence: CDR1 PRHDT, CDR2 FYEKMQ (reference sequence). The CDR3 DNA follows: TGTGCCAGCAGCTTTTTGCGGGGGGGGGTCACAGATACGCAGTATTTT. Its translation is CASSFLRGGVTDTQYF. The complete variable domain, with remaining parts taken from reference TRBV13 and TRBJ2-3, reads AAGVIQSPRHLIKEKRETATLKCYPIPRHDTVYWYQQGPGQDPQFLISFYEKMQSDKGSIPDRFSAQQFSDYHSELNMSSLELGDSALYFCASSFLRGGVTDTQYFGPGTRLTVL.

This rearrangement joins TRBV19 to TRBJ1-5; no definite D call. V was shortened by 11 bases and J by 3 bases, with 17 bases between the two germline ends. Germline CDR1 is LNHDA and CDR2 is SQIVND (reference sequence). The CDR3 contains 14 residues. The CDR3 sequence is CAAPPGSDNQPQHF. CDR3 bases: TGTGCCGCTCCCCCCGGGTCAGACAATCAGCCCCAGCATTTT.

The gene calls are TRBV6-1 and TRBJ1-3; D perhaps matches TRBD1 (6 bases). Trimming pared 3 bases from V and 4 bases from J, leaving 19 bases between. Germline CDR1 and CDR2: MNHNS and SASEGT. The CDR3 is 17 residues long. This chain's CDR3 is CASSDYDGTRRGNTIYF. The DNA for the CDR3 is TGTGCCAGCAGTGACTACGATGGGACAAGAAGAGGAAACACCATATATTTT.

The chain uses TRBV9 and TRBJ2-5, with 11 nucleotides matching TRBD2. Germline V gives CDR1 SGDLS, CDR2 YYNGEE. This CDR3 spans 16 amino acids. J was trimmed by 4 bases and V by 1 base; bases with no gene match: 6. CDR3 in DNA: TGTGCCAGCAGCGTAAATAGCGGGGGGGCCGTAGAGACCCAGTACTTC. Protein sequence: CASSVNSGGAVETQYF.

This clone was detected only a few times. The CDR3 DNA sequence: TGTGCCAGCAGTGGTACAGGGGCCTCCTACGAGCAGTACTTC. Protein: CASSGTGASYEQYF. The chain links TRBV6-1 to TRBJ2-7, with 7 bases fitting TRBD1. V was clipped by 4 bases and J by 0 bases; unmatched bases: 3. Germline V CDR1 and CDR2: MNHNS, SASEGT. The CDR3 has 14 amino acids.

The J gene is TRBJ1-6, the V gene TRBV4-2, with 7 bases lining up with TRBD1. The ends lost 1 base at V and 9 bases at J; junction bases unmatched: 6. The CDR3 sequence is 15 residues long. The germline CDR1 and CDR2 sequences are LGHNA and YNFKEQ. The CDR3 DNA follows: TGTGCCAGCAGCCAAGGGACAGGAAATAGTTCACCCCTCCACTTT. Translating gives CASSQGTGNSSPLHF.

The chain links TRBV13 to TRBJ1-2; D perhaps matches TRBD1 (5 bases). Trimming left V 5 bases short and J 2 bases short, with 12 bases between. CDR1 and CDR2 from the germline V gene are PRHDT and FYEKMQ (reference sequence). This CDR3 contains 14 residues. Here the CDR3 reads CASSATGANYGYTF. CDR3 nucleotides: TGTGCCAGCAGCGCTACAGGAGCCAACTATGGCTACACCTTC.

This chain joins TRBV25-1 and TRBJ1-1; tentatively, D is TRBD1 (6 bases). The CDR3 is 15 residues long. V was pared by 1 base and J by 5 bases, with 14 bases between. CDR1 MGHDK and CDR2 SYGVNS come from the germline V gene. The DNA of the CDR3 is TGTGCCAGCAGTGAATCAGCGGGGGCAGGGACTGAAGCTTTCTTT. It is translated as CASSESAGAGTEAFF.